This TCR beta chain is drawn from a study of cytomegalovirus exposure and HLA in healthy donors (dated by TCRdb to the late 2010s). With respect to the entire study: An earlier analysis of approximately 640 of the donors reported about 250 Gb of sequence data and 120 million or so unique TCR beta sequences from about 200 million T cells. About five DR-DQ haplotypes were handled as single units for association and clustering because linkage in the cohort was strong. Donor age, sex, ethnicity and CMV serostatus were compiled together with the repertoire data. To predict cytomegalovirus infection status, the study combined high-throughput TCR immunosequencing, statistical association of individual TCRs with disease status, and machine learning. Besides the first cohort of about 730 subjects, a separate validation cohort made up of roughly 120 different subjects was used. The T cell repertoires of several hundred subjects were profiled by immunosequencing and related to cytomegalovirus serostatus. All discovery cohort repertoires had been generated on a single sequencing platform. The number of donors typed differed by locus, with about 629-630 for A, B, C, DRB1 and DQB1, more than 500 for DQA1, about 610 for DPA1, and under 490 for DPB1. A later genetic analysis took genome-wide SNP genotypes for about 55% of the roughly 670 donors and used that subset as a discovery cohort. Rather than drawing on any new phenotypic data, the later analysis identified candidate immune exposures from TCR beta sequences and the way those sequences occurred across donors. Across some 400 genotyped donors of the cohort, an average of 235,054 unique TCR beta nucleotide sequences per donor were sequenced, and approximately 17% of those sequences were non-productive. In a later analysis, previously published TCR beta repertoires from several hundred donors were re-analyzed and high-resolution HLA genotyping was added so that TCR occurrence patterns could be studied. Class I and class II HLA loci were covered by the typing at four-digit resolution. The study was designed to test whether signatures of past pathogen exposure could be identified by cataloging public T cell receptors. An earlier analysis of some 500 of the donors used high-throughput TCR beta sequencing to judge whether each TCR beta V gene segment behaved as functional or pseudogenic. An early release that covered about 600 HLA-typed donors contained approximately 300 gigabases of sequencing data and about 93 million unique TCR sequences. The genetic ancestry cluster associated with self-reported Caucasian donors included about four fifths of the approximately 400 genotyped donors. The research as a whole found: A cluster of highly shared sequence variants was judged likely to be a technical artifact of the sequencing pipeline. A total of about 180 TCR beta chains were listed by the study as associated with cytomegalovirus. Because HLA typing was unavailable for some donors at each locus, only the typed subset was used in association tests. This cohort had only TCR beta chains sequenced, and the lack of alpha or paired-chain data limited which features could be detected. Presence/absence analyses assumed roughly uniform sequencing depth across donors, an assumption that may not hold. Specific HLA alleles were associated with 15,000 to 20,000 TCR beta sequences at a false discovery rate of 0.05 in a later analysis. Across donors, most TCR sequences were observed very rarely, whereas some public TCRs were present in many individuals. In a later analysis, most CMV-associated TCR beta chains were found to appear HLA-restricted, with HLA associations seemingly driven largely by CMV exposure. In a later genetic analysis, a missense DCLRE1C variant was associated with V-gene and J-gene trimming of TCR beta chains, and the association was replicated in an independent cohort. A later genetic analysis reported fewer N-insertions in productive TCRs among donors in an Asian-associated ancestry cluster than the roughly 700-donor mean. Because counts were too low, roughly 16 rarely observed V segments, including chromosome 9 orphons, were left out of the earlier analysis of about 620 of the donors. A further reported finding was that TCR beta sequences accurately predicted the HLA-A and HLA-B alleles for most subjects in the first cohort. In an earlier analysis of a few hundred of the donors, most TCR beta V segments were observed in productive rearrangements about 87% or about 30% of the time, broadly matching IMGT annotations. Strong co-occurrence of HLA alleles, especially DR and DQ, made assigning TCR associations to individual alleles difficult. The authors suggested that the approach could potentially be generalized to other disease states and immunological phenotypes. Cytomegalovirus status was reported to be diagnosed by the classifier with high specificity and sensitivity in both the original and validation cohorts. In vitro tests confirmed that three of the cytomegalovirus-associated TCR beta chains recognize cytomegalovirus antigens. Some IMGT-functional V segments, including TRBV6-2 and TRBV6-3, could not be told apart with the 87-base-pair reads, so those segments were excluded. A later analysis found that TCR association rates varied across HLA loci, with DRB1 alleles showing the most associated TCRs and HLA-C alleles the fewest. A later analysis found that HLA-associated TCR beta chains were more clonally expanded and had lower generation probabilities than equally common non-associated chains. Correlated functional status among segregating V segments might reflect linkage disequilibrium, but an unknown experimental factor could not be ruled out. For the cohort, immune exposure information was limited to CMV serostatus. According to a later analysis, parvovirus B19, influenza, CMV and Epstein-Barr virus appeared linked to several top co-occurrence clusters.

The CDR3 numbers 13 residues from cysteine through phenylalanine. Of all the DNA, just the CDR3 is kept, 39 bases in frame from base 1. CDR1 and CDR2 are drawn from the germline V gene: MDHEN, SYDVKM. V is pared back by 5 bases and J by 5 bases, with 11 bases lying between the germline termini. Libraries were prepared through the immunoSEQ multiplex PCR assay. For the multiplex PCR, a mixture combining 60 forward primers for TCR Vbeta segments and 13 reverse primers for TCR Jbeta segments was used. The CDR3 region of rearranged TCR beta genes was amplified from genomic DNA with a multiplex PCR assay. On the Illumina HiSeq System, the amplified TCR beta libraries were sequenced as 87-base-pair reads. As for how the authors treated the data: In a later analysis, some 80 million unique TCR beta chains were counted across the roughly 670 repertoires, and roughly 9.9 million of these chains were shared by at least two donors. To remove PCR and sequencing errors, raw reads were error-corrected and collapsed into unique sequences using a nearest-neighbor algorithm that merged closely related sequences. CDR3 sequences were aligned to IMGT reference sequences to assign V, D and J gene segments. For a sequence to be retained, at least a six-nucleotide match to both a V gene segment and a J gene segment was required. A rearrangement counted as productive if the CDR3 had no stop codons and remained in frame with V and J, and every other rearrangement counted as non-productive. CDR3 was defined according to IMGT convention as the region running from the second conserved V-encoded cysteine to the conserved J-encoded phenylalanine. The earlier analysis of about 590 of the donors excluded sequences that lacked an unambiguous match to a single V gene segment. An earlier analysis of 550 to 650 of the donors classified V segments as functional when productive rearrangements were above 56.7% and as segregating when the standard deviation between donors was above 5%. A statistical classification framework was built for diagnosing cytomegalovirus status from the catalog of TCR beta chain sequences. V and J gene assignment, in a later analysis, came from comparing TCR nucleotide sequences with IMGT/GENE-DB human TR gene sequences. Using the TCRdist pipeline, a later analysis assigned CDR3 sequences along with most-parsimonious VDJ recombination scenarios. In a later analysis, every TCR beta chain was defined by the combination of its CDR3 amino acid sequence and its V-gene family, and reads without a unique V-gene family were dropped. As a way to deal with suspected cross-contamination and a sequencing artifact, a later analysis dropped 500 to 700 nucleotide sequences that were highly shared and had low generation probability. A later analysis calculated a clonal expansion index for each public chain from normalized within-repertoire ranks of inferred template counts. A later analysis computed generation probabilities with a VDJ recombination model fitted to out-of-frame rearrangements, and checked the results against IGoR. Hypergeometric tests were used in a later analysis to score TCR-TCR, TCR-HLA and TCR-CMV co-occurrence, with a repertoire-size bias correction applied to the TCR pairs. To estimate false discovery rates, a later analysis permuted the HLA or CMV assignments 20 times. A later analysis grouped co-occurring TCRs with DBSCAN, adding TCRdist sequence similarity when clustering within HLA-allele-positive subsets. Co-occurrence clustering excluded repertoires with fewer than 30,000 or more than 120,000 public chains, plus five with anomalous nucleotide sharing. TCRdb mirrors the immuneACCESS table, restricted to in-frame sequences. Some clones are absent from its copies; in checked studies, under half trace to an unresolved V gene, and the reason for the others is unknown. That table supplies the V and J calls and clone size; D and trimming were determined from the DNA. This sample has roughly 110,000 clones in its table, and around 77% of those were observed once. The ten largest clones represent approximately 11% of the sample.

In total, 600 or so healthy bone marrow donors made up the cohort. At the time of sampling, all cohort members were nominally healthy, though unrecorded immune exposures were likely present. The donor was CMV seropositive and was included in the group of 250 to 350 seropositive cohort members. A peripheral blood sample was collected from each donor, and TCR beta sequencing was performed on peripheral blood mononuclear cells. The Qiagen DNeasy Blood Extraction Kit was used to extract genomic DNA from the blood cell samples. This clone was seen a handful of times. Its antigen remains unidentified. No clone much larger than this one lies a single base away; base qualities are absent.

Specimen: PBMCs. This receptor was obtained from a man aged 40-49 years in good health and CMV-seropositive. In this chain, TRBV28 is recombined with TRBJ2-3; the D gene remains uncertain. The DNA is as follows: TGTGCCAGCAGTATCCCACCGGGAGATACGCAGTATTTT. This encodes CASSIPPGDTQYF.